The 5 T cell receptor beta chains listed next were all sequenced from one sample in a study of CD8 T cells in Susac syndrome. Roughly 0.5 to 1 ug RNA was reverse transcribed with random hexamers. TCRdb fed the immunoSEQ multiplex PCR reads into MiXCR, producing one record per CDR3 protein. The data contain about 300,000 distinct CDR3 sequences, 85% of them seen just once; the ten biggest clones take up roughly 0.21%. Sequencing was done on a sample of CD8+ T cells from PBMCs. The receptors come from a human donor with multiple sclerosis.

This clonotype was detected a few times. The chain joins TRBV27 to TRBJ2-2; D gene ambiguous. The germline V gene encodes CDR1 MNHEY and CDR2 SMNVEV (reference sequence). The CDR3 sequence is 16 residues long. V lost 4 bases to trimming and J lost 6 bases, with 18 bases between them. DNA of the CDR3: TGTGCCAGCAGTTCCGACACGAATTCGGCGCCCGGGGAGCTGTTTTTT. It encodes CASSSDTNSAPGELFF.

The chain recombines TRBV27 with TRBJ2-1; 11 nucleotides match TRBD2. This CDR3 has 15 amino acids. The J segment lost 6 bases and the V segment lost 5 bases, leaving 6 bases of the junction unmatched. Germline V CDR1 and CDR2: MNHEY, SMNVEV (reference sequence). CDR3 in amino acids: CASSKGTSGFNEQFF. CDR3 in DNA: TGTGCCAGCAGTAAAGGGACTAGCGGTTTCAATGAGCAGTTCTTC.

CDR3 residues: CATQGRLNEKLFF. The CDR3 region has the DNA TGTGCCACCCAAGGACGGCTAAATGAAAAACTGTTTTTT. V usage is TRBV19 and J usage is TRBJ1-4, with D unclear. The CDR3 is 13 amino acids. Between the trimmed V and J ends, which lost 10 bases and 5 bases, there was a span of 14 bases. Germline V lookup: CDR1 LNHDA, CDR2 SQIVND (reference sequence).

This clonotype showed up just a few times. This sequence joins TRBV25-1 and TRBJ2-5; no definite D call. Germline CDR1 reads MGHDK; CDR2 reads SYGVNS. The CDR3 length is 11 residues. Trimming shortened V by 5 bases and J by 4 bases, and 5 bases separated the two germline ends. The CDR3 here is CASSPSETQYF. The CDR3 DNA reads as TGTGCCAGCAGTCCCTCAGAGACCCAGTACTTC.

This chain links TRBV7-9 with TRBJ2-1; no firm D call. CDR3 length: 14 amino acids. Germline CDR1 is SEHNR and CDR2 is FQNEAQ (reference sequence). Between the trimmed V and J ends, which lost 1 base and 3 bases, there was a span of 7 bases. CDR3 sequence: CASSLGPLYNEQFF. Written as DNA, the CDR3 is TGTGCCAGCAGCTTAGGCCCACTCTACAATGAGCAGTTCTTC.